The rows below give T cell receptor beta chains drawn from one sample of a study of tumor-infiltrating lymphocytes in localized non-small cell lung cancer. The protocol was immunoSEQ multiplex PCR, while the TCRdb copy is restricted to in-frame clones and leaves out a portion. Among roughly 9,900 clones listed, around 70% were seen once. Sequencing was performed on lung tumor tissue. The receptors come from a human donor with non-small cell lung cancer. Both conserved end residues are part of each CDR3. Each record gives: V gene, J gene, D gene, clone size, CDR3 protein, CDR3 DNA. A D gene is named only where the DNA matches it firmly. Clone size is stated in some rows and not others, as once, few, many or a class when expanded.

>TRBV11-2|TRBJ1-1|NA|NA
CASSLSEGTEAFF
TGTGCCAGCAGCTTAAGCGAGGGGACTGAAGCTTTCTTT
>TRBV15|TRBJ1-5|NA|NA
CATSRDGWTWGPQHF
TGTGCCACCAGCAGAGATGGCTGGACGTGGGGGCCCCAGCATTTT
>TRBV5-1|TRBJ2-7|NA|NA
CASSLEPAIPNEQYF
TGCGCCAGCAGCTTGGAGCCAGCTATTCCCAACGAGCAGTACTTC
>TRBV5-1|TRBJ2-1|TRBD1|NA
CASSSQGASSRNEQFF
TGCGCCAGCAGCTCGCAGGGGGCAAGTAGTCGTAATGAGCAGTTCTTC
>TRBV6-5|TRBJ1-6|NA|once
CASSFYLGSRSPLHF
TGTGCCAGCAGTTTTTATTTAGGGTCTCGGTCACCCCTCCACTTT
>TRBV2|TRBJ2-5|NA|medium-sized
CASSDGVVKETQYF
TGTGCCAGCAGTGACGGGGTGGTCAAAGAGACCCAGTACTTC
>TRBV2|TRBJ2-3|TRBD2|NA
CASKAGATDTQYF
TGTGCCAGCAAAGCGGGGGCCACAGATACGCAGTATTTT
>TRBV7-8|TRBJ2-1|NA|NA
CASSPGLLYNEQFF
TGTGCCAGCAGTCCAGGACTATTATACAATGAGCAGTTCTTC
>TRBV6-5|TRBJ1-1|TRBD1|NA
CASSRQGGTEAFF
TGTGCCAGCAGCAGACAGGGGGGCACTGAAGCTTTCTTT
>TRBV7-9|TRBJ2-1|TRBD2|medium-sized
CASSLDLASGGLFYNEQFF
TGTGCCAGCAGCTTAGATCTGGCTAGCGGGGGGTTATTCTACAATGAGCAGTTCTTC
>TRBV5-4|TRBJ2-7|TRBD2|NA
CASSRAITGAGDEQYF
TGTGCCAGCAGCCGAGCCATCACGGGCGCGGGGGACGAGCAGTACTTC
>TRBV11-2|TRBJ2-2|NA|NA
CASSLGQTQNTGELFF
TGTGCCAGCAGCTTGGGGCAAACCCAGAACACCGGGGAGCTGTTTTTT
>TRBV29-1|TRBJ2-2|NA|NA
CSVGEGSGCRELFF
TGCAGCGTTGGTGAGGGGTCCGGGTGCCGGGAGCTGTTTTTT
>TRBV29-1|TRBJ1-1|TRBD1|few
CSAGTGNTEAFF
TGCAGCGCCGGGACAGGGAACACTGAAGCTTTCTTT
>TRBV30|TRBJ1-2|TRBD1|once
CAWEGQGRGYTF
TGTGCCTGGGAGGGACAGGGGAGAGGCTACACCTTC
>TRBV6-5|TRBJ2-3|NA|NA
CASRPGRTTDTQYF
TGTGCCAGCAGGCCGGGACGGACCACAGATACGCAGTATTTT
>TRBV6-5|TRBJ1-2|NA|few
CASKLGLGGYTF
TGTGCCAGCAAACTGGGCCTTGGCGGCTACACCTTC
>TRBV5-5|TRBJ2-7|NA|medium-sized
CASSLAGRQYF
TGTGCCAGCAGCTTGGCGGGGCGCCAGTACTTC
>TRBV29-1|TRBJ2-1|TRBD2|NA
CSAGLGLYNEQFF
TGCAGCGCGGGACTAGGTCTCTACAATGAGCAGTTCTTC
>TRBV6-4|TRBJ1-5|NA|NA
CASSERHDSPQHF
TGTGCCAGCAGTGAACGACATGACTCGCCCCAGCATTTT
>TRBV27|TRBJ1-1|TRBD1|NA
CASSFLPGGMAEAFF
TGTGCCAGCAGTTTCCTCCCAGGGGGCATGGCTGAAGCTTTCTTT
>TRBV27|TRBJ2-1|NA|NA
CASISQSNEQFF
TGTGCCAGCATATCCCAATCCAATGAGCAGTTCTTC